This T cell receptor beta chain comes out of a study of PD-L1 blockade in urothelial cancer. Study at large: Between 0 and 3 chemotherapy regimens preceded treatment for each patient.

The assay was immunoSEQ multiplex PCR, and TCRdb's table has in-frame clones only and misses some. This repertoire shows tens of thousands of clones, around 84% found once; its top ten account for around 2%. The CDR3 consists of 15 residues. V shed 4 bases and J 8 bases; nucleotides not matched to a gene: 13. In germline, CDR1 is SGHTA, CDR2 FQGNSA. Time point of the sample: pretreatment peripheral blood. Sample: PBMCs, taken around atezolizumab (anti-PD-L1) treatment. The clonotype originates from a man in his fifties or sixties with urothelial cancer. The V gene is TRBV7-2, the J gene TRBJ1-2; 7 bases are shared with TRBD1. CDR3 protein: CASSSPQGVVWGYTF. DNA for the CDR3: TGTGCCAGCAGCTCCCCGCAGGGGGTAGTTTGGGGCTACACCTTC. Combining the CDR3 with reference TRBV7-2 and TRBJ1-2 gives the whole variable domain GAGVSQSPSNKVTEKGKDVELRCDPISGHTALYWYRQSLGQGLEFLIYFQGNSAPDKSGLPSDRFSAERTGGSVSTLTIQRTQQEDSAVYLCASSSPQGVVWGYTFGSGTRLTVV.